A single T cell receptor beta chain is shown here with its context. The data belong to a study of blood T cell repertoires in COVID-19. At the level of the study: The study drew acute and convalescent COVID-19 samples from the United States, Italy and Spain. Nucleic acid was either cDNA or gDNA, and it came from T cells, B-cell-depleted T cells, or PBMCs.

The CDR3 runs 13 residues. Trimming took off 6 bases at V and 6 bases at J, with 12 bases between the two ends. Germline-derived CDR1 and CDR2 are LNHDA and SQIVND (reference sequence). TCRdb keeps only in-frame clones here, not all; method: immunoSEQ multiplex PCR. The data contain fewer than 40,000 clones, around 90% of them singletons. The clonotype comes from a man in his sixties with active COVID-19. The genes are TRBV19 and TRBJ2-1; weak D call: TRBD2 (6 bases). Sample: peripheral blood. CDR3 in amino acids: CASSWQGGNEQFF. CDR3 in DNA: TGTGCCAGTAGCTGGCAGGGAGGCAATGAGCAGTTCTTC.